The rows below give T cell receptor beta chains drawn from one sample of a study of blood T cell repertoires in COVID-19. Sequencing was performed with immunoSEQ multiplex PCR; in TCRdb, only in-frame clones are kept and a portion is missing. The sample carries hundreds of thousands of clones, approximately 86% recorded once. The source material was peripheral blood. These receptor sequences come from a woman aged 60-70 years with COVID-19, enrolled during active disease. The CDR3 runs from the conserved cysteine through the conserved F or W. The order of the fields is V gene, clone size, D gene, J gene, CDR3 protein, CDR3 DNA. A D gene is named only where the DNA matches it firmly. Clone size appears in some rows only: once, few, many, or a class for an expanded clone.

TRBV7-2	few	TRBD1	TRBJ1-3	CASSLATGVGGNTIYF	TGTGCCAGCAGCCTAGCCACAGGGGTTGGTGGAAACACCATATATTTT
TRBV2	.	.	TRBJ2-2	CASSDTVMRDTGELFF	TGTGCCAGCAGTGATACGGTAATGCGGGACACCGGGGAGCTGTTTTTT
TRBV5-4	.	TRBD2	TRBJ2-5	CASSLRSGGSQETQYF	TGTGCCAGCAGCTTGAGATCCGGGGGGTCTCAAGAGACCCAGTACTTC
TRBV18	few	TRBD1	TRBJ2-7	CASSARRQGVSYEQYF	TGTGCCAGCTCCGCGAGAAGACAGGGGGTGTCCTACGAGCAGTACTTC
TRBV6-1	.	.	TRBJ1-5	CASSEHSPNQPQHF	TGTGCCAGCAGTGAACACTCACCAAATCAGCCCCAGCATTTT
TRBV3-1/TRBV3-2	.	TRBD1	TRBJ1-4	CASSLRTGEGEKLFF	TGTGCCAGCAGCCTTCGGACAGGGGAAGGTGAAAAACTGTTTTTT
TRBV11-3	.	.	TRBJ2-1	CASTPRAGLGNEQFF	TGTGCCAGCACCCCACGGGCAGGGTTAGGGAATGAGCAGTTCTTC
TRBV7-2	once	TRBD1	TRBJ1-2	CASSAIDRAGGYTF	TGTGCCAGCAGCGCCATAGACAGGGCTGGAGGCTACACCTTC
TRBV7-2	.	TRBD2	TRBJ2-7	CASSLSGGEYEQYF	TGTGCCAGCAGCTTGAGCGGGGGGGAGTACGAGCAGTACTTC
TRBV10-1	.	.	TRBJ2-2	CATQGQSNTGELFF	TGCGCCACCCAGGGACAATCGAACACCGGGGAGCTGTTTTTT
TRBV19	.	TRBD2	TRBJ2-7	CARSPSGAKSYEQYF	TGTGCCCGATCGCCTAGCGGGGCAAAATCCTACGAGCAGTACTTC
TRBV6-5	.	.	TRBJ1-2	CASSSTGTLNYGYTF	TGTGCCAGCAGTTCGACCGGGACACTTAATTATGGCTACACCTTC
TRBV7-8	.	TRBD2	TRBJ2-3	CASSLLGTSYSTDTQYF	TGTGCCAGCAGCCTCCTGGGGACTAGCTATTCTACAGATACGCAGTATTTT
TRBV4-1	.	TRBD2	TRBJ2-1	CASSQDSTSGANYNEQFF	TGCGCCAGCAGCCAAGATAGTACTAGCGGGGCCAACTACAATGAGCAGTTCTTC
TRBV27	.	.	TRBJ2-7	CASSSAGTSYEQYF	TGTGCCAGCAGTTCAGCAGGGACTTCCTACGAGCAGTACTTC
TRBV5-1	.	.	TRBJ2-4	CASSFLDRAKNIQYF	TGCGCCAGCAGCTTCCTAGACAGAGCCAAAAACATTCAGTACTTC
TRBV18	.	.	TRBJ1-2	CASSLYTGKYGYTF	TGTGCCAGCTCACTTTATACAGGGAAATATGGCTACACCTTC
TRBV12-3/TRBV12-4	.	.	TRBJ2-3	CASTDGGNTQYF	TGTGCCAGCACTGATGGAGGAAATACGCAGTATTTT
TRBV4-1	.	.	TRBJ1-6	CASSRVLPLNSPLHF	TGCGCCAGCAGCCGCGTTCTGCCCCTTAATTCACCCCTCCACTTT
TRBV7-2	.	.	TRBJ2-2	CASSLVQGATGELFF	TGTGCCAGCAGCTTAGTCCAGGGCGCGACCGGGGAGCTGTTTTTT
TRBV3-1/TRBV3-2	.	.	TRBJ1-2	CASSQITGSGYTF	TGTGCCAGCAGCCAGATTACAGGGTCTGGCTACACCTTC
TRBV6-5	.	TRBD1	TRBJ2-7	CASSSLTGAYEQYF	TGTGCCAGCAGTTCCCTGACAGGGGCCTACGAGCAGTACTTC
TRBV19	.	.	TRBJ1-5	CASSGGRLGNQPQHF	TGTGCCAGTAGTGGAGGTCGGCTCGGCAATCAGCCCCAGCATTTT
TRBV4-2	.	TRBD1	TRBJ1-6	CASSPIGQGHNSPLHF	TGTGCCAGCAGCCCCATCGGACAGGGGCATAATTCACCCCTCCACTTT
TRBV4-3	few	.	TRBJ1-2	CASSQTGDYGYTF	TGCGCCAGCAGCCAAACGGGTGACTATGGCTACACCTTC
TRBV4-2	.	TRBD2	TRBJ2-3	CASSQGGGATDTQYF	TGTGCCAGCAGCCAAGGCGGGGGGGCCACAGATACGCAGTATTTT
TRBV28	.	TRBD1	TRBJ1-2	CASSRQGANGYTF	TGTGCCAGCAGTCGACAGGGGGCGAATGGCTACACCTTC
TRBV18	.	TRBD2	TRBJ2-7	CASSPEGLAGGRYF	TGTGCCAGCTCACCGGAGGGACTAGCGGGGGGGCGTTACTTC
TRBV5-1	.	TRBD1	TRBJ2-6	CASSLWGQRDGSGANVLTF	TGCGCCAGCAGCTTGTGGGGACAGAGAGATGGCTCTGGGGCCAACGTCCTGACTTTC
TRBV20-1	.	.	TRBJ1-2	CSARRGYGYTF	TGCAGTGCTAGAAGAGGTTATGGCTACACCTTC
TRBV5-6	.	.	TRBJ1-1	CASSTGTLNEAFF	TGTGCCAGCAGCACCGGGACATTAAATGAAGCTTTCTTT
TRBV4-3	.	.	TRBJ2-3	CASSQSGVDTDTQYF	TGCGCCAGCAGCCAATCGGGGGTGGACACAGATACGCAGTATTTT
TRBV4-2	.	.	TRBJ2-3	CASSQDGGGQDTQYF	TGTGCCAGCAGCCAAGATGGGGGGGGCCAAGATACGCAGTATTTT
TRBV4-1	.	.	TRBJ1-2	CASSQERGVGYGYTF	TGCGCCAGCAGCCAAGAACGGGGGGTTGGCTATGGCTACACCTTC
TRBV10-1	.	.	TRBJ2-3	CASSERDTEVPDTQYF	TGCGCCAGCAGTGAGCGGGACACCGAAGTTCCAGATACGCAGTATTTT
TRBV9	few	TRBD2	TRBJ2-5	CASSVGGGSIRETQYF	TGTGCCAGCAGCGTAGGCGGGGGTAGCATTCGGGAGACCCAGTACTTC
TRBV7-9	.	.	TRBJ1-2	CASSEGNNYGYTF	TGTGCCAGCAGCGAGGGCAACAACTATGGCTACACCTTC
TRBV7-2	.	TRBD1	TRBJ2-3	CASSFGQGGTDTQYF	TGTGCCAGCAGCTTCGGACAGGGAGGCACAGATACGCAGTATTTT
TRBV29-1	.	TRBD2	TRBJ2-7	CSVTGTSGGYEQYF	TGCAGCGTAACCGGGACTAGCGGGGGGTACGAGCAGTACTTC
TRBV27	.	TRBD1	TRBJ1-2	CASSQAGTAYGYTF	TGTGCCAGCAGTCAAGCCGGGACAGCCTATGGCTACACCTTC
TRBV25-1	.	TRBD1	TRBJ2-5	CAGSEGGEVETQYF	TGTGCCGGCAGTGAAGGGGGCGAGGTTGAGACCCAGTACTTC
TRBV6-4	.	.	TRBJ2-7	CASSARGDSSYEQYF	TGTGCCAGCAGCGCTAGGGGTGATAGCTCCTACGAGCAGTACTTC
TRBV6-6	few	TRBD1	TRBJ1-1	CASIQGTGPEAFF	TGTGCCAGCATACAGGGGACAGGGCCTGAAGCTTTCTTT
TRBV7-9	.	.	TRBJ2-2	CASSLGQGITGELFF	TGTGCCAGCAGCTTAGGGCAGGGGATTACCGGGGAGCTGTTTTTT
TRBV9	.	TRBD1	TRBJ1-2	CASSGDGTGPYGYTF	TGTGCCAGCAGCGGGGACGGGACAGGGCCCTATGGCTACACCTTC
TRBV4-3	.	.	TRBJ1-4	CASSETGSSGEKLFF	TGCGCCAGCAGCGAGACAGGATCCTCGGGAGAAAAACTGTTTTTT
TRBV4-2	.	.	TRBJ2-5	CASSTGGQETQYF	TGTGCCAGCAGCACCGGGGGCCAAGAGACCCAGTACTTC
TRBV11-2	.	TRBD2	TRBJ2-2	CASSLVLAGLVNTGELFF	TGTGCCAGCAGCTTAGTCCTAGCGGGCCTCGTTAACACCGGGGAGCTGTTTTTT
TRBV25-1	.	.	TRBJ1-1	CASSATGRAEAFF	TGTGCCAGCAGTGCCACGGGCAGGGCTGAAGCTTTCTTT
TRBV19	.	.	TRBJ2-4	CASNTNWRDGNNKNIQYF	TGTGCCAGTAATACGAACTGGCGGGACGGGAACAACAAAAACATTCAGTACTTC
TRBV7-8	.	TRBD1	TRBJ1-5	CASSGRDRGGRGNQPQHF	TGTGCCAGCAGCGGCCGGGACAGGGGGGGCCGTGGCAATCAGCCCCAGCATTTT
TRBV19	.	TRBD1	TRBJ1-4	CASYDPLTGGRNEKLFF	TGTGCCAGTTACGACCCTTTGACAGGGGGGCGTAATGAAAAACTGTTTTTT
TRBV7-2	.	TRBD1	TRBJ2-3	CASSRDRETDTQYF	TGTGCCAGCAGCCGGGACAGGGAAACAGATACGCAGTATTTT
TRBV5-1	.	.	TRBJ2-5	CASSLDQETQYF	TGCGCCAGCAGCTTAGATCAGGAGACCCAGTACTTC